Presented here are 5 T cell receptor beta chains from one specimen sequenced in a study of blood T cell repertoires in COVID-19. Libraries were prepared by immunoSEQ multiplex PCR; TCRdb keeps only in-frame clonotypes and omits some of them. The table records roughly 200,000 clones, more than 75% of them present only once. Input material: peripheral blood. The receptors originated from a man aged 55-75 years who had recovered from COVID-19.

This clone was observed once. CDR3 coding DNA: TGCGCCATCAGGACTAGCGGACAAGAGACCCAGTACTTC. Translation gives CAIRTSGQETQYF. The rearrangement joins TRBV5-1 to TRBJ2-5; TRBD2 matches at 10 bases. The CDR3 runs to 13 residues. Per the germline V gene, CDR1 is SGHRS and CDR2 is YFSETQ. V shed 9 bases, J shed 2 bases, and the junction held 4 bases outside the gene matches.

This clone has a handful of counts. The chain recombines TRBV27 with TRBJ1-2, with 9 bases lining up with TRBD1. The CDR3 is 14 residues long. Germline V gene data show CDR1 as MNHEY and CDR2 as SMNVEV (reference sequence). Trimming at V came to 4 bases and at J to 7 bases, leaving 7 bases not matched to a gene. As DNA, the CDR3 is TGTGCCAGCAGTTACCTAGGACAGGGGTTTGGCTACACCTTC. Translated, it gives CASSYLGQGFGYTF.

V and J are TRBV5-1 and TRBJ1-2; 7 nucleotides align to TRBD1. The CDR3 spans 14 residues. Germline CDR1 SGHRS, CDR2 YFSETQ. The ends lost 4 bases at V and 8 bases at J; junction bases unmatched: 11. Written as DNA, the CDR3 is TGCGCCAGCAGCACCTCCACAGGGGTAGGCGGCTACACCTTC. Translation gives CASSTSTGVGGYTF.

The CDR3 region has the DNA TGTGCCAGCGGCCGGTGGGCTTCCTCCTACGAGCAGTACTTC. It encodes CASGRWASSYEQYF. This rearrangement joins TRBV6-5 to TRBJ2-7; no reliable D call. The CDR3 consists of 14 residues. Germline V lookup: CDR1 MNHEY, CDR2 SVGAGI. V lost 8 bases and J lost 0, with 14 bases in between.

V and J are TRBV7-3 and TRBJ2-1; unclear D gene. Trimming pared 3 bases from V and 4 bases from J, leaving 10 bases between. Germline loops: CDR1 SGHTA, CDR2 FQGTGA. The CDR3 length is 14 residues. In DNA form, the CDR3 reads TGTGCCAGCAGCTTGGATGGCGGATACAATGAGCAGTTCTTC. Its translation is CASSLDGGYNEQFF.